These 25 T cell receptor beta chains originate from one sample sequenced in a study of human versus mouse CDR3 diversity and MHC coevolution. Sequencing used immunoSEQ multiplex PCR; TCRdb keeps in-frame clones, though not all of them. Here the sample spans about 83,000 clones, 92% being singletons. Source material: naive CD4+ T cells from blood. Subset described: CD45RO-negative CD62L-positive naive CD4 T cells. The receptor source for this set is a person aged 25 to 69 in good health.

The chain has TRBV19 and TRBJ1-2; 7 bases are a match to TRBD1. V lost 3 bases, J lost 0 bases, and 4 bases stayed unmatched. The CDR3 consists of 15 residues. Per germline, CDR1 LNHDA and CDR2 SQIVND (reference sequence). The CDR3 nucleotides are TGTGCCAGTAGTATCAAGACAGGGTCTAACTATGGCTACACCTTC. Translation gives CASSIKTGSNYGYTF.

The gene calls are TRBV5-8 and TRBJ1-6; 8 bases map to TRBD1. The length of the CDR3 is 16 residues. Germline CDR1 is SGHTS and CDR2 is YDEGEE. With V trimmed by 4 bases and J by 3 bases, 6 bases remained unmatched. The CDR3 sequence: CASSLGQGYYNSPLHF. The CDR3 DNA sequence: TGTGCCAGCAGCCTCGGACAGGGATACTATAATTCACCCCTCCACTTT.

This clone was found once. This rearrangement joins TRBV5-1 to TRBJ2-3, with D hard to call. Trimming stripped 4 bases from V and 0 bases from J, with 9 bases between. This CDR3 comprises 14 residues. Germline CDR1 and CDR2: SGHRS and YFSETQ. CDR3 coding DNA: TGCGCCAGCAGCGCGTCCGATAGCACAGATACGCAGTATTTT. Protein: CASSASDSTDTQYF.

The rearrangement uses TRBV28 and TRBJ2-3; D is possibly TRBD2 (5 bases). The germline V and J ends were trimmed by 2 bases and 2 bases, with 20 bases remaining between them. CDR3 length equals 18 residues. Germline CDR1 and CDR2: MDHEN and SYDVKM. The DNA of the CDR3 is TGTGCCAGCAGTTTAAGGTTTCGAACTAGTGAGTCCACAGATACGCAGTATTTT. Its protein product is CASSLRFRTSESTDTQYF.

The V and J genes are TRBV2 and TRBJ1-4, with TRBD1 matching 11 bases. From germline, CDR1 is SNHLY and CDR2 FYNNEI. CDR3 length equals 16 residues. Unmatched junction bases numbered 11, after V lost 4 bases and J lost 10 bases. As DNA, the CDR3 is TGTGCCAGCAGTGGGGGACAGGGGGGGGTCTACGGAAAACTGTTTTTT. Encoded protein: CASSGGQGGVYGKLFF.

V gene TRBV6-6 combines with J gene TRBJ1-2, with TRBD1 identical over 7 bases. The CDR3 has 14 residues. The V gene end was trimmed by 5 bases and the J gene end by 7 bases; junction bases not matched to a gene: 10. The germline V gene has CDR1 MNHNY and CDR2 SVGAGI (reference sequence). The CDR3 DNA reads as TGTGCCAGCAGTACACCGGACAGGTCGACTGGCTACACCTTC. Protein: CASSTPDRSTGYTF.

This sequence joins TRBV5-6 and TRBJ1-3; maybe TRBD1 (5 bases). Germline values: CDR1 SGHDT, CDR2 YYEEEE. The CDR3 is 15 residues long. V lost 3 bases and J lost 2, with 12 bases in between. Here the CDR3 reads CASSSAGDPGNTIYF. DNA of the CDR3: TGTGCCAGCAGCTCCGCGGGGGACCCTGGAAACACCATATATTTT.

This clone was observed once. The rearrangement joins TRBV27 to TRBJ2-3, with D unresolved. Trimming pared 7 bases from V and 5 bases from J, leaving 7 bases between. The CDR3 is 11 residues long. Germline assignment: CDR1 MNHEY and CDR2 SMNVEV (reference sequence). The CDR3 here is CASTLGDTQYF. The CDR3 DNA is TGTGCCAGCACACTCGGAGATACGCAGTATTTT.

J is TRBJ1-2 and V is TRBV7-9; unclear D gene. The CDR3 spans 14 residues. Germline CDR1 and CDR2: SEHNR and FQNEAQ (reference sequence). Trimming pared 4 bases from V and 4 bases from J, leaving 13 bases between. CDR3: CASSWSGRGYGYTF. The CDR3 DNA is TGTGCCAGCAGCTGGTCCGGGCGGGGCTATGGCTACACCTTC.

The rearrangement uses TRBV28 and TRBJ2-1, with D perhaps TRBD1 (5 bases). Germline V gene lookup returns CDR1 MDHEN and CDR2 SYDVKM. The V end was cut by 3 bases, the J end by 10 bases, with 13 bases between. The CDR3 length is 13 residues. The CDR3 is CASSLPQGFEQFF. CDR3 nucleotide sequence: TGTGCCAGCAGTTTGCCCCAGGGATTCGAGCAGTTCTTC.

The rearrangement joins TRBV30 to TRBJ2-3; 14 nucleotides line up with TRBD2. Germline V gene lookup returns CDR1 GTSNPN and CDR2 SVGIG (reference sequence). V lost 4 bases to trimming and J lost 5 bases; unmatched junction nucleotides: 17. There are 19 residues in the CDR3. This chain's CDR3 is CAWTLRTSGGLNVGDTQYF. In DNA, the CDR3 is TGTGCCTGGACTTTACGGACTAGCGGGGGGTTAAACGTAGGAGATACGCAGTATTTT.

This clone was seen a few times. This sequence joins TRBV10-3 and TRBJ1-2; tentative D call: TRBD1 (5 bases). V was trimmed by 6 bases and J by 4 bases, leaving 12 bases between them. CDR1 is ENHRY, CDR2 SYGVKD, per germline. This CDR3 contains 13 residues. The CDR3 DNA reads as TGTGCCATCAGCCTAGGGGTACCCTATGGCTACACCTTC. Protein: CAISLGVPYGYTF.

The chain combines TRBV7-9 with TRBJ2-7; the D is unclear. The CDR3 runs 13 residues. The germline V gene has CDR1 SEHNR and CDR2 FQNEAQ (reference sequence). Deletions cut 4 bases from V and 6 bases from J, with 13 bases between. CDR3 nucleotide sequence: TGTGCCAGCAGCTCTACCGGTTCGGGCGAGCAGTACTTC. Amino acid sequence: CASSSTGSGEQYF.

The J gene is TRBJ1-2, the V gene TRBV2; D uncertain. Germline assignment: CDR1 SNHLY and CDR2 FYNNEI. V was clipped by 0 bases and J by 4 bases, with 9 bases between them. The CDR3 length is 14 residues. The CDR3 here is CASSEAGGGYGYTF. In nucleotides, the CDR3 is TGTGCCAGCAGTGAAGCAGGTGGAGGCTATGGCTACACCTTC. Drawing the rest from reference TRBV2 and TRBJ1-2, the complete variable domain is EPEVTQTPSHQVTQMGQEVILRCVPISNHLYFYWYRQILGQKVEFLVSFYNNEISEKSEIFDDQFSVERPDGSNFTLKIRSTKLEDSAMYFCASSEAGGGYGYTFGSGTRLTVV.

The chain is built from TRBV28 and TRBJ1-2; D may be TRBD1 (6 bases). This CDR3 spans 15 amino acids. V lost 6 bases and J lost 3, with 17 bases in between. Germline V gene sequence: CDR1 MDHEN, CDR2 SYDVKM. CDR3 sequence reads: CASSSQATGDYGYTF. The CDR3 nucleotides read TGTGCCAGCAGCTCCCAAGCGACAGGCGACTATGGCTACACCTTC.

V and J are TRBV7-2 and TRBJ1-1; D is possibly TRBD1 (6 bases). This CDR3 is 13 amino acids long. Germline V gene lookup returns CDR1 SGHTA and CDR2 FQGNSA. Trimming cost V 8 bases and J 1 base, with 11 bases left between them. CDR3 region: CASGRGANTEAFF. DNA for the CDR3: TGTGCCAGCGGGCGGGGGGCGAACACTGAAGCTTTCTTT.

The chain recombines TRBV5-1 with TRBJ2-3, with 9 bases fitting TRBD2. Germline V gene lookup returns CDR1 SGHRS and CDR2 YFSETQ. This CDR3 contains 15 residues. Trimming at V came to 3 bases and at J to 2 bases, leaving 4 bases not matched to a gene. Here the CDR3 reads CASSWAGGSTDTQYF. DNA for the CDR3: TGCGCCAGCAGCTGGGCGGGGGGGTCCACAGATACGCAGTATTTT.

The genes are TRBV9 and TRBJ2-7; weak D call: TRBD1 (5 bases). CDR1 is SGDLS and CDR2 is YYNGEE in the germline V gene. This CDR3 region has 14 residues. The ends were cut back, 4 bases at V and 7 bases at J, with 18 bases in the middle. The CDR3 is CASSPVTTQGEQYF. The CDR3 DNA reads TGTGCCAGCAGCCCAGTGACCACTCAGGGAGAGCAGTACTTC.

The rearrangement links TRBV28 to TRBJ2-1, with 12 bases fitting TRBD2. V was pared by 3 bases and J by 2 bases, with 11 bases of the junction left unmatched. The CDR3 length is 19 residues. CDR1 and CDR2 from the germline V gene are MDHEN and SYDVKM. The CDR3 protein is CASSLNFPLAGGPYNEQFF. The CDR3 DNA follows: TGTGCCAGCAGTTTGAACTTCCCACTAGCGGGGGGCCCCTACAATGAGCAGTTCTTC.

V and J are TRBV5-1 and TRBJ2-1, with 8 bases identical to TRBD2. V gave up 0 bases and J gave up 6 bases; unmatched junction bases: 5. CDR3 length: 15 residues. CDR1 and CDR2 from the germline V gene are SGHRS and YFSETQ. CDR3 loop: CASSLAAGVSNEQFF. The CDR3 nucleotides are TGCGCCAGCAGCTTGGCAGCGGGAGTAAGCAATGAGCAGTTCTTC.

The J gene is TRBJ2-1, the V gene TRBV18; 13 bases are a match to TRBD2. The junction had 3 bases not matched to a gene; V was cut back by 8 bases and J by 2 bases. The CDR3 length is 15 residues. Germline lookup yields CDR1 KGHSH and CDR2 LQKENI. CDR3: CASRTSGRAYNEQFF. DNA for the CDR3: TGTGCCAGCCGTACTAGCGGGAGGGCCTACAATGAGCAGTTCTTC.

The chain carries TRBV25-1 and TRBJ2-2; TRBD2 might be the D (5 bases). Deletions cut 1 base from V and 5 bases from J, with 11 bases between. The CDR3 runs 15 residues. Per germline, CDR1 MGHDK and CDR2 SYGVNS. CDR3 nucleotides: TGTGCCAGCAGTGAATCGTCTTCGGGGACCGGGGAGCTGTTTTTT. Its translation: CASSESSSGTGELFF.

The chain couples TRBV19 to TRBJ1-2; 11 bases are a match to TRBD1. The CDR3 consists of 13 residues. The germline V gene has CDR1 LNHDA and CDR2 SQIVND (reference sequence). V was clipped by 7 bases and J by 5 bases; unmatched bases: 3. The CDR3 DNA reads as TGTGCCAGTAACCGGGACAGGGGGTATGGCTACACCTTC. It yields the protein CASNRDRGYGYTF.

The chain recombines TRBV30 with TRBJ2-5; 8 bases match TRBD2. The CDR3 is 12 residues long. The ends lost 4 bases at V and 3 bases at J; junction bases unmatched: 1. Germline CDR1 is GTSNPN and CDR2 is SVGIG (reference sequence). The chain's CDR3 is CAWNSGEETQYF. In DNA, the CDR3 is TGTGCCTGGAATAGCGGGGAAGAGACCCAGTACTTC.

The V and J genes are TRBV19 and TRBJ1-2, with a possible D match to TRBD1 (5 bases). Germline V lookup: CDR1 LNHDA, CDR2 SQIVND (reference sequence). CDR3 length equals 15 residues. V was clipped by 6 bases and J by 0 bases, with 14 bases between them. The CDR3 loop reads CASRTTGGTNYGYTF. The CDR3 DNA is TGTGCCAGTAGGACCACGGGGGGAACTAACTATGGCTACACCTTC. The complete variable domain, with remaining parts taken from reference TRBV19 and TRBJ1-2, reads DGGITQSPKYLFRKEGQNVTLSCEQNLNHDAMYWYRQDPGQGLRLIYYSQIVNDFQKGDIAEGYSVSREKKESFPLTVTSAQKNPTAFYLCASRTTGGTNYGYTFGSGTRLTVV.